This TCR beta chain was identified in a study of response to subunit inactivated influenza vaccine. TCRdb redid the calling of the RT-PCR reads with MiXCR, one entry per CDR3 protein. Among around 600,000 distinct CDR3 sequences listed, about 11% were seen once. The data also belong to a second study, concerning T cells expressing NK-cell markers. Per that study: 5'RACE template switching with UMIs produced the TCR beta cDNA. Sequencing of TCR beta repertoires drew on sorted CD3+CD56+NKG2C+, CD3+CD56+NKG2C- and CD3+CD56-NKG2C+ T cells. Among the experiments, several used an anti-gamma-delta TCR antibody to restrict sorting to alpha-beta TCR T cells. Leadership of the CD3+CD56-NKG2C+ fraction also belonged to these clonotypes in several donors. The study did not resolve the HCMV specificity of expanded NKG2C+ T cell clones.

The receptor comes from a man aged 45 to 65 who received an inactivated influenza vaccine. The source material was PBMCs from blood, sampled on the day of vaccination.

The CDR3 spells CSARSLTNTGELFF. The CDR3 region has the DNA TGCAGTGCTAGATCCCTTACGAACACCGGGGAGCTGTTTTTT. This chain uses TRBV20-1 with TRBJ2-2; D gene uncertain. The CDR3 loop spans 14 amino acids. Between the trimmed V and J ends, which lost 2 bases and 0 bases, there was a span of 7 bases. Germline V gene sequence: CDR1 DFQATT, CDR2 SNEGSKA (reference sequence).